This T cell receptor beta chain derives from a study of OX40 agonist ivuxolimab in advanced cancers. Study in general: Ivuxolimab, an antibody acting as an agonist of OX40 (CD134), was used to treat patients.

Findings and caveats of the study: Clonal expansion in partial responders at 0.1-3.0 mg/kg ranked among the lowest. At 0.1 to 3.0 mg/kg and by week 6, CD4+ and CD8+ T cells in the blood had expanded clonally.

Blood samples were obtained at baseline, cycle 4 day 1, and cycle 7 day 1. Sequencing used immunoSEQ multiplex PCR; TCRdb keeps in-frame clones, though not all of them. Altogether approximately 54,000 clones are present, approximately 93% being singletons, with the ten largest covering roughly 12%. In the case of this clone: As yet, its antigen is unknown.

V was trimmed by 0 bases and J by 0 bases, leaving 7 bases between them. CDR1 and CDR2 (germline): SGHRS, YFSETQ. The CDR3 is 14 amino acids. The clonotype originates from an adult with an advanced solid tumor such as melanoma, head and neck, liver or kidney cancer. The material was CD4+ or CD8+ T cells sorted from blood, obtained in a trial of the OX40 agonist ivuxolimab. The rearrangement joins TRBV5-1 to TRBJ2-7, with unresolved D. CDR3 sequence (DNA): TGCGCCAGCAGCTTGGAAGGCAGCTCCTACGAGCAGTACTTC. It codes for CASSLEGSSYEQYF.